Below are 24 T cell receptor beta chains sequenced from a single sample in a study of blood T cells in healthy people across ages (dated by TCRdb to about 2015). Libraries were constructed by 5' RACE. Instrument on record: Illumina HiSeq 2500. The second PCR ran for roughly 7 to 12 cycles and used a J-beta primer mix along with a sample-barcoded 5' primer. TCRdb reprocessed the public reads (quality trimming at Q25 with fastp, clone calling with MiXCR) and kept in-frame beta chains. Identical CDR3 proteins give one entry, which carries the most common genes and DNA. For this sample the table gives roughly 730,000 distinct CDR3 sequences, of which approximately 53% were detected only once. The leading ten clones occupy approximately 24% of the sample. Sequenced material: blood. These receptor sequences come from a middle-aged man in good health.

V is TRBV30 and J is TRBJ1-1; TRBD1 might be the D (6 bases). Trimming left V 6 bases short and J 2 bases short, with 13 bases between. Germline-derived CDR1 and CDR2 are GTSNPN and SVGIG (reference sequence). The CDR3 is made up of 13 amino acids. Here the CDR3 DNA reads TGTGCCTGCGTGAAGGACAGTAACACTGAAGCTTTCTTT. Protein: CACVKDSNTEAFF.

V usage is TRBV28 and J usage is TRBJ2-7; 9 nucleotides line up with TRBD2. The CDR3 contains 17 residues. V was pared by 2 bases and J by 3 bases, with 11 bases of the junction left unmatched. The germline CDR1 and CDR2 sequences are MDHEN and SYDVKM. CDR3 sequence: CASSLPGGRADFYEQYF. The DNA for the CDR3 is TGTGCCAGCAGTTTACCGGGCGGGAGGGCCGACTTCTACGAGCAGTACTTC.

The chain has TRBV9 and TRBJ2-3, with 11 bases matching TRBD1. In germline, CDR1 is SGDLS, CDR2 YYNGEE. J gave up 5 bases and V 2 bases, and 7 bases lay outside the gene matches. The CDR3 has 16 amino acids. The CDR3 DNA is TGTGCCAGCAGCGTCCGGACAGGGGGCTTGCGAGATACGCAGTATTTT. Translated, it gives CASSVRTGGLRDTQYF.

This sequence joins TRBV5-1 and TRBJ2-5; TRBD2 is a possible D gene (5 bases). V lost 3 bases, J lost 4 bases, and 22 bases lay in between. Germline lookup yields CDR1 SGHRS and CDR2 YFSETQ. The CDR3 contains 17 residues. The CDR3: CASSSALERQSGETQYF. Written as DNA, the CDR3 is TGCGCCAGCAGCTCTGCACTAGAGCGGCAGTCCGGAGAGACCCAGTACTTC.

This chain joins TRBV20-1 and TRBJ2-1; D is unresolved. Germline-derived CDR1 and CDR2 are DFQATT and SNEGSKA (reference sequence). CDR3 size: 12 residues. The V gene lost 3 bases and the J gene lost 6 bases, with 9 bases spanning the gap. The CDR3 coding sequence is TGCAGTGCTAGTGACTCGGTCAATGAGCAGTTCTTC. This encodes CSASDSVNEQFF.

As regards this clonotype: One end of the junction fails to match germline, which may point to a read error. CDR3 sequence (DNA): TGTGCCAGCAGTGAATCCGGGACACCTAACGAGGTCAAAAACACTCAGTACTTC. Its translation is CASSESGTPNEVKNTQYF. V is TRBV25-1 and J is TRBJ2-4; TRBD1 is a possible D gene (6 bases). This CDR3 has 18 amino acids. Germline CDR1 is MGHDK and CDR2 is SYGVNS.

A few counts support this clonotype. V is TRBV29-1 and J is TRBJ2-7; 10 positions agree with TRBD1. Trimming removed 6 bases from V and 4 bases from J; junction bases left unmatched: 6. This CDR3 comprises 13 residues. Per germline, CDR1 SQVTM and CDR2 ANQGSEA. The CDR3 loop reads CSVLGQGVYEQYF. CDR3 bases: TGCAGCGTCTTAGGACAGGGGGTGTACGAGCAGTACTTC.

This chain uses TRBV12-3 or TRBV12-4 with TRBJ2-1; D is possibly TRBD2 (6 bases). The V gene lost 3 bases and the J gene lost 2 bases, with 20 bases spanning the gap. This CDR3 is 18 amino acids long. In nucleotides, the CDR3 is TGTGCCAGCAGTTTTATCCCTTCGGGGGAGAGGACCTACAATGAGCAGTTCTTC. This gives the protein CASSFIPSGERTYNEQFF.

V and J are TRBV9 and TRBJ1-6, with D possibly being TRBD1 (5 bases). CDR1 is SGDLS, CDR2 YYNGEE, per germline. V shed 3 bases and J shed 0 bases, with 13 bases lying between them. The CDR3 spans 17 residues. The CDR3 nucleotides read TGTGCCAGCAGCGGGGGGGATGGGGGCTCCTATAATTCACCCCTCCACTTT. Encoded protein: CASSGGDGGSYNSPLHF.

The J gene is TRBJ1-2, the V gene TRBV7-9; no definite D call. This CDR3 comprises 13 residues. Trimming took 5 bases from V and 5 from J, leaving 12 bases between them. Germline V gene sequence: CDR1 SEHNR, CDR2 FQNEAQ (reference sequence). The CDR3 DNA reads as TGTGCCAGCAGCCTCTCGGACGGGTATGGCTACACCTTC. Its protein is CASSLSDGYGYTF.

J is TRBJ2-7 and V is TRBV7-2; TRBD2 matches 15 bases. V lost 7 bases and J lost 9; bases outside the gene matches: 7. The CDR3 has 14 residues. Germline CDR1 SGHTA, CDR2 FQGNSA. The CDR3: CASMRTSGRAVQYF. In nucleotides, the CDR3 is TGTGCCAGCATGAGGACTAGCGGGAGGGCCGTGCAGTACTTC.

This clonotype was detected a few times. This sequence joins TRBV12-3 or TRBV12-4 and TRBJ2-7; 7 nucleotides align to TRBD2. This CDR3 is 13 amino acids long. V gave up 8 bases and J gave up 4 bases; unmatched junction bases: 8. The CDR3 DNA follows: TGTGCCAGCCAGCGGAGGGGAGGGTACGAGCAGTACTTC. Its translation: CASQRRGGYEQYF.

The chain uses TRBV5-1 and TRBJ1-2, with D hard to call. This CDR3 spans 14 amino acids. V was trimmed by 0 bases and J by 4 bases, leaving 10 bases between them. Germline CDR1 reads SGHRS; CDR2 reads YFSETQ. CDR3 sequence: CASSLAITAYGYTF. In DNA, the CDR3 is TGCGCCAGCAGCTTGGCCATAACAGCCTATGGCTACACCTTC. Using reference TRBV5-1 and TRBJ1-2 for the parts outside the CDR3, the full variable domain is KAGVTQTPRYLIKTRGQQVTLSCSPISGHRSVSWYQQTPGQGLQFLFEYFSETQRNKGNFPGRFSGRQFSNSRSEMNVSTLELGDSALYLCASSLAITAYGYTFGSGTRLTVV.

This clonotype was counted a single time. The V call is TRBV3-1, the J call TRBJ1-2; D is uncertain. Germline V gene data show CDR1 as LGHDT and CDR2 as YNNKEL (reference sequence). CDR3 length: 14 residues. V was pared by 4 bases and J by 6 bases, with 15 bases between. CDR3 residues: CASSPQTEWNGYTF. The CDR3 DNA is TGTGCCAGCAGCCCGCAAACAGAATGGAATGGCTACACCTTC.

Turning to this clonotype: A junction end diverges from the germline sequence, so it may reflect a read error. The chain employs TRBV6-2 or TRBV6-3 and TRBJ2-2; TRBD2 agrees at 11 bases. The CDR3 has 16 amino acids. In germline, CDR1 is MNHEY, CDR2 SVGEGT. The DNA of the CDR3 is TGTGCCATTCAGAATGGACTAGCGGGCCGCACCAGGGAGCTGTTTTTT. Translating gives CAIQNGLAGRTRELFF.

The V call is TRBV20-1, the J call TRBJ2-1; D is possibly TRBD1 or TRBD2 (5 bases each). The CDR3 runs to 14 residues. V lost 3 bases and J 16 bases, leaving 25 bases between the germline ends. Germline V gene lookup returns CDR1 DFQATT and CDR2 SNEGSKA (reference sequence). CDR3 bases: TGCAGTGCTAGCGGGCAGGGAGTGAACACTGGAGCTTTCTTC. Translating gives CSASGQGVNTGAFF.

The chain employs TRBV3-1 and TRBJ2-7, with D unclear. This CDR3 region has 18 residues. Germline V gene data show CDR1 as LGHDT and CDR2 as YNNKEL (reference sequence). Trimming removed 2 bases at V and 0 bases at J, with 20 bases between. The CDR3 loop is CASSQHRDLRRLSYEQYF. In DNA form, the CDR3 reads TGTGCCAGCAGCCAACACCGCGACCTAAGGAGACTCTCCTACGAGCAGTACTTC.

The sample holds a few counts of this clonotype. This chain connects TRBV20-1 to TRBJ2-3; D tentatively fits TRBD1 or TRBD2 (5 bases each). Germline-derived CDR1 and CDR2 are DFQATT and SNEGSKA (reference sequence). The CDR3 runs to 15 residues. V lost 0 bases to trimming and J lost 0 bases, with 10 bases between them. The CDR3 coding sequence is TGCAGTGCTAGAGATTTACGGGGCAGCACAGATACGCAGTATTTT. It translates to CSARDLRGSTDTQYF.

This clonotype was observed a few times. This chain links TRBV7-3 with TRBJ1-1; tentatively, D is TRBD1 (5 bases). This CDR3 has 15 amino acids. Looked up from germline, CDR1 is SGHTA and CDR2 is FQGTGA. V was trimmed by 2 bases and J by 1 base, leaving 11 bases between them. This chain's CDR3 is CASSLLGRTNTEAFF. The CDR3 DNA follows: TGTGCCAGCAGCTTACTGGGGCGGACGAACACTGAAGCTTTCTTT.

This chain connects TRBV7-2 to TRBJ1-1, with D unresolved. In germline, CDR1 is SGHTA, CDR2 FQGNSA. There are 13 residues in the CDR3. V lost 5 bases and J 0 bases, leaving 7 bases between the germline ends. The CDR3 region has the DNA TGTGCCAGCAGCATATCCATGAACACTGAAGCTTTCTTT. Translating gives CASSISMNTEAFF. The full variable domain, in which reference TRBV7-2 and TRBJ1-1 provide the parts outside the CDR3, is GAGVSQSPSNKVTEKGKDVELRCDPISGHTALYWYRQSLGQGLEFLIYFQGNSAPDKSGLPSDRFSAERTGGSVSTLTIQRTQQEDSAVYLCASSISMNTEAFFGQGTRLTVV.

Note on this clonotype: The junction and the germline gene differ at one end; a read error may be behind it. The J gene is TRBJ2-4, the V gene TRBV20-1; TRBD2 agrees at 10 bases. Judging by the DNA end, TRBJ2-7 fits better; the J call may be wrong. This CDR3 has 16 amino acids. Germline-derived CDR1 and CDR2 are DFQATT and SNEGSKA (reference sequence). The CDR3 nucleotides are TGCAGTGCCAGAGATCTCGTGGCTAGCGGGAGCCACGAGCAGTACTTC. Residues: CSARDLVASGSHEQYF.

The V gene is TRBV6-2 or TRBV6-3, the J gene TRBJ2-1; the match to TRBD2 covers 9 bases. The CDR3 runs to 14 residues. Germline loops: CDR1 MNHEY, CDR2 SVGEGT. Trimming cost V 10 bases and J 10 bases; bases outside gene matches: 14. CDR3 sequence: CATESRTSVDEQFF. CDR3 sequence (DNA): TGTGCCACCGAATCACGGACTAGCGTAGACGAGCAGTTCTTC.

The chain joins TRBV27 to TRBJ1-2; TRBD1 is a possible D gene (5 bases). The germline V gene has CDR1 MNHEY and CDR2 SMNVEV (reference sequence). CDR3 length: 16 residues. V shed 0 bases and J shed 3 bases, with 14 bases lying between them. The CDR3 sequence is CASSLSWGSNYYGYTF. The DNA of the CDR3 is TGTGCCAGCAGTTTATCCTGGGGCAGCAACTACTATGGCTACACCTTC.

This clonotype was found a few times. This chain connects TRBV6-2 or TRBV6-3 to TRBJ2-5; the match to TRBD2 covers 10 bases. The DNA end is a closer match to TRBJ2-7, so the J assignment may be wrong. The CDR3 totals 15 residues. Germline V gene sequence: CDR1 MNHEY, CDR2 SVGEGT. The CDR3 nucleotides read TGTGCCAGCACCGAACCGCTAGCGGGAGTAAACGAGCAGTACTTC. Translated, it gives CASTEPLAGVNEQYF.